This T cell receptor beta chain appears in the sequencing data of a study of human T cells and chemical hapten exposure (dated by TCRdb to 2020 to 2023). In the study overall: For sensitization, 2% DPC in acetone was applied to a 2 cm by 2 cm area of upper inner arm skin. Throughout the roughly 25-week study period, patients were also given weekly therapeutic DPC doses on the scalp. Patch testing was done on the upper back using Finn chambers containing 0.01% DPC, and results were scored after 6 days according to International Contact Dermatitis Research Group standards. The patient cohort, mostly female, included alopecia areata with under or over 50% scalp involvement, alopecia totalis and alopecia universalis. Libraries were pooled for sequencing, and per-sample TCR yields varied mainly because of small differences in library volumes within the pool. Peripheral blood TCR repertoire changes were tracked in vivo in alopecia patients during primary and secondary sensitization to the hapten diphenylcyclopropenone (DPC). Blood samples were taken from patients before sensitization (week 0) and at 2, 6 and about 24 weeks after DPC sensitization. About 28 alopecia patients gave blood for TCR sequencing at one to four time points (pre-sensitization, 2, 6 and 24 weeks).

The V end gives up 4 bases and the J end 4 bases, leaving 4 bases in the junction not matched to a gene. CDR1 and CDR2 (MDHEN, SYDVKM) derive from the germline V gene. The CDR3 starts with the cysteine, ends with the phenylalanine, and has 15 residues. Solely the CDR3 DNA is kept, with 45 bases framed from the first base. Study-level results and caveats: After repeated subsampling, the strength of the expansion versus patch-test correlation and the threshold at which it became significant changed. Because every patient had alopecia, a presumed autoimmune disease, the patients' immune response might differ from that of healthy individuals. No change with DPC sensitization was found in the number of TCRs above 1 in 1000 frequency, and no evidence of global repertoire structure alterations was found. Expanded TCRs formed significantly more large CDR3 similarity clusters than pre-sensitization or healthy control sets, consistent with antigen-driven responses. The number of PT1 expanded TCRs positively correlated with patch test score, significant at thresholds 8, 16 and 32 but not 4.

In regard to this clonotype: Its antigen remains undetermined. Qualities for individual bases were not recorded, and no much larger clone is one base off.

The library was prepared using RACE. Sequenced on a NextSeq 500. During library preparation, unique molecular identifiers were attached to individual cDNA molecules so that TCRs could be counted in a quantitative, reproducible way. Each blood RNA sample was used to sequence both TCR alpha and TCR beta chains. Under the source paper's analysis protocol: Samples had a median of about 96,000 TCRs, with a range from roughly 20,000 to 700,000. V, J and CDR3 annotation of the TCR reads was performed with the Decombinator software suite. For PS versus PT1 abundance plots, all samples were subsampled to the same number of TCRs (28,000). Expanded TCRs were defined as absent before sensitization and observed at least eight times at the 2-week time point. TCRdb handled the public reads itself, with Q25 trimming in fastp and clone calling in MiXCR, and kept productive beta chains. Here each entry gathers all rows of one CDR3 protein and keeps the most common genes and DNA. These V and J calls derive from TCRdb rather than the authors' analysis. The sample table contains roughly 100,000 distinct CDR3 sequences; only one count was recorded for roughly an eighth of them. 1.6% of the sample belongs to the ten largest clones.

The time point label corresponds to: pre-sensitization, week 0. The treatment or condition label corresponds to: therapeutic diphenylcyclopropenone sensitization with weekly scalp DPC. At every patch-test visit, the blood draw took place before the patch test was put on. Patients were eligible if aged 18 to 70, diagnosed with alopecia and judged suitable for DPC therapy, and pregnant patients were excluded. Total RNA was extracted from unfractionated whole blood collected in Tempus Blood RNA tubes. This sequence was found in a woman aged 45-59 years with alopecia areata. Some clones in this sample may be carry-over from other donors' samples. Source: whole blood, taken in connection with sensitization to the hapten diphenylcyclopropenone (DPC). The chain links TRBV28 with TRBJ1-5; TRBD1 fits 10 bases in the junction. The DNA sequence is given as TGTGCCAGCAGTTGGGGACAGGGGTTAAATCAGCCCCAGCATTTT. This yields the protein CASSWGQGLNQPQHF.